Each of the 11 T cell receptor beta chains below was sequenced from the same sample in a study of CD4 T cells in relation to SARS-CoV-2 and coronaviruses. The unexposed donors gave CD4+ T cells in about 2011-2018, prior to COVID-19. After 10 to 11 days of culture, CD4+ T cells were isolated. TCRdb keeps only in-frame clones here, not all; method: immunoSEQ multiplex PCR. The sample shows about 21,000 clones, approximately 70% of them seen only once. No antigens are known for them. Material for sequencing was CD4+ T cells from PBMCs, cultured in vitro. Receptors were obtained from a human donor in good health.

The chain carries TRBV3-1 (or the pseudogene TRBV3-2) and TRBJ2-7; D gene uncertain. The CDR3 contains 12 residues. Germline V CDR1 and CDR2: LGHDT, YNNKEL (reference sequence). V lost 5 bases and J 12 bases, leaving 17 bases between the germline ends. CDR3 amino acids: CASSGPRARVYF. For the CDR3, the DNA is TGTGCCAGCAGCGGCCCCCGGGCACGAGTGTACTTC.

The chain is built from TRBV30 and TRBJ2-5; D possibly corresponds to TRBD1 (5 bases). Trimming took off 1 base at V and 5 bases at J, with 11 bases between the two ends. Looked up from germline, CDR1 is GTSNPN and CDR2 is SVGIG (reference sequence). The CDR3 runs to 13 residues. The CDR3 region is CAWSAGPVETQYF. The CDR3, as DNA: TGTGCCTGGAGTGCAGGGCCCGTGGAGACCCAGTACTTC. Drawing the rest from reference TRBV30 and TRBJ2-5, the complete variable domain is SQTIHQWPATLVQPVGSPLSLECTVEGTSNPNLYWYRQAAGRGLQLLFYSVGIGQISSEVPQNLSASRPQDRQFILSSKKLLLSDSGFYLCAWSAGPVETQYFGPGTRLLVL.

The genes are TRBV4-3 and TRBJ1-2, with TRBD1 matching over 7 bases. Germline-derived CDR1 and CDR2 are LGHNA and YSLEER. This CDR3 has 15 residues. Trimming removed 1 base from V and 8 bases from J; junction bases left unmatched: 10. CDR3 sequence reads: CASSQGDRESGGYTF. DNA for the CDR3: TGCGCCAGCAGCCAAGGTGACAGGGAGTCGGGCGGCTACACCTTC.

A word on this clone: The sample contains more than one DNA sequence encoding this CDR3. The chain carries TRBV19 and TRBJ2-3; D is possibly TRBD2 (5 bases). CDR1 LNHDA and CDR2 SQIVND come from the germline V gene (reference sequence). Trimming removed 8 bases at V and 0 bases at J, with 12 bases between. The CDR3 spans 14 residues. CDR3 sequence reads: CASSSGTSTDTQYF. The CDR3 region has the DNA TGTGCCAGTTCGAGCGGTACTAGCACAGATACGCAGTATTTT.

CDR3 sequence: CASTLGGVSHYNEQFF. The CDR3 region has the DNA TGTGCCAGCACCCTAGGGGGGGTCTCCCACTACAATGAGCAGTTCTTC. The rearrangement joins TRBV25-1 to TRBJ2-1; tentative D call: TRBD2 (7 bases). Germline-derived CDR1 and CDR2 are MGHDK and SYGVNS. The CDR3 sequence is 16 residues long. Trimming shortened V by 7 bases and J by 3 bases, and 19 bases separated the two germline ends.

This chain links TRBV9 with TRBJ1-2; 7 bases align to TRBD1. The V gene's germline CDR1 is SGDLS and CDR2 YYNGEE. This CDR3 has 12 residues. Unmatched junction bases numbered 10, after V lost 4 bases and J lost 13 bases. The CDR3 loop is CASSPRTGGGTF. The CDR3 nucleotides read TGTGCCAGCAGCCCTCGGACAGGAGGCGGCACCTTC.

The J gene is TRBJ2-3, the V gene TRBV19; D perhaps matches TRBD2 (6 bases). Germline V lookup: CDR1 LNHDA, CDR2 SQIVND (reference sequence). V was pared by 0 bases and J by 1 base, with 8 bases between. This CDR3 is 15 amino acids long. CDR3 sequence reads: CASSIDGGGTDTQYF. The CDR3 DNA follows: TGTGCCAGTAGTATAGATGGCGGGGGCACAGATACGCAGTATTTT. Full variable domain (outside the CDR3, taken from reference TRBV19 and TRBJ2-3): DGGITQSPKYLFRKEGQNVTLSCEQNLNHDAMYWYRQDPGQGLRLIYYSQIVNDFQKGDIAEGYSVSREKKESFPLTVTSAQKNPTAFYLCASSIDGGGTDTQYFGPGTRLTVL.

The CDR3 nucleotides read TGTGCCAGCAGCTTAGGACAGGGGTGGGGCAATCAGCCCCAGCATTTT. Translating gives CASSLGQGWGNQPQHF. The chain couples TRBV7-2 to TRBJ1-5, with TRBD1 matching 8 bases. CDR1 and CDR2 from the germline V gene are SGHTA and FQGNSA. The CDR3 loop spans 16 amino acids. The V and J ends lost 1 base and 2 bases, in that order; junction bases with no gene match: 4.

CDR3 in DNA: TGTGCCAGCAGCCCTCAAGAGACCCAGTACTTC. Translated, it gives CASSPQETQYF. The chain uses TRBV3-1 (or the pseudogene TRBV3-2) and TRBJ2-5; D remains ambiguous. V was shortened by 4 bases and J by 2 bases, with 2 bases between the two germline ends. Germline-derived CDR1 and CDR2 are LGHDT and YNNKEL (reference sequence). The CDR3 runs to 11 residues.

The chain has TRBV9 and TRBJ2-3; 8 nucleotides align to TRBD2. CDR3 length equals 15 residues. Germline V lookup: CDR1 SGDLS, CDR2 YYNGEE. After removal of 3 bases from V and 1 base from J, the junction contained 4 bases not matched to a gene. The CDR3 spells CASSGGGLGTDTQYF. The CDR3 nucleotides read TGTGCCAGCAGCGGCGGGGGGCTAGGCACAGATACGCAGTATTTT.

The DNA for the CDR3 is TGTGCCAGCAGTTTATACGGAGGGCCGAGCAATGAGCAGTTCTTC. Translation: CASSLYGGPSNEQFF. The rearrangement joins TRBV28 to TRBJ2-1, with D perhaps matching TRBD2 (6 bases). The V end was cut by 1 base, the J end by 6 bases, with 13 bases between. This CDR3 has 15 amino acids. The V gene's germline CDR1 is MDHEN and CDR2 SYDVKM.